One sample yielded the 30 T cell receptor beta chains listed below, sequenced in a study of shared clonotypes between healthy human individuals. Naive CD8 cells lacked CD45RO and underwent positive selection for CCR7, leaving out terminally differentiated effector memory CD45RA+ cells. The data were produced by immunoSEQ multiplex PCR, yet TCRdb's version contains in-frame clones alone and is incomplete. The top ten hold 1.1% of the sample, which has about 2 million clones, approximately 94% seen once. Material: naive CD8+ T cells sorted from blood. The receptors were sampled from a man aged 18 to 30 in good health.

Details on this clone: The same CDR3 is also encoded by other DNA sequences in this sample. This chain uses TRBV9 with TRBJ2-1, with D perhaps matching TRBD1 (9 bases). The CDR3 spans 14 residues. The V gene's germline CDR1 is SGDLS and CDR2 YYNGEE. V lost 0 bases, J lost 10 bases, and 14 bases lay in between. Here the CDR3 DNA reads TGTGCCAGCAGCGTAGGCGGGGGGACAGGGGAGCAGTTCTTC. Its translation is CASSVGGGTGEQFF.

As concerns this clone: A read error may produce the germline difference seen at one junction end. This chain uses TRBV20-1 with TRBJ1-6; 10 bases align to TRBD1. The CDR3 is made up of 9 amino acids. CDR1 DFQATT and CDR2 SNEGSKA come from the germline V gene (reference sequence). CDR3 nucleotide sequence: TGCAGTGTTCCGGGACAGGGGAACTTT. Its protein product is CSVPGQGNF.

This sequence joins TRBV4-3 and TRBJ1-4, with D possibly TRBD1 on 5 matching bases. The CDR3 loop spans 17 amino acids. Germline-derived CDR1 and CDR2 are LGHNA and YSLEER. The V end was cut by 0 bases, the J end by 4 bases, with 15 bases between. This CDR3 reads CASSQDPPGRLNEKLFF. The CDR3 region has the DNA TGCGCCAGCAGCCAAGATCCACCGGGACGGCTTAATGAAAAACTGTTTTTT.

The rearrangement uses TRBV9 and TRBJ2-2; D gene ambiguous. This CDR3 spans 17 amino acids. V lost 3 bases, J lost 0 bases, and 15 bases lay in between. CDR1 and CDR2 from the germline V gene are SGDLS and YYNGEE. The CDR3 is CASSEPLLAPNTGELFF. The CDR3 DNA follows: TGTGCCAGCAGCGAGCCCCTCTTGGCGCCGAACACCGGGGAGCTGTTTTTT.

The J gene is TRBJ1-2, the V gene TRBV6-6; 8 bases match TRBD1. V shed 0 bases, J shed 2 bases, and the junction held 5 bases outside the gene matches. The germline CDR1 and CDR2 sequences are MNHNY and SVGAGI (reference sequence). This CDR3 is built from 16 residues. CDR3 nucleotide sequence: TGTGCCAGCAGTTACTCGACCAGGGGGCCCAACTATGGCTACACCTTC. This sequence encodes CASSYSTRGPNYGYTF.

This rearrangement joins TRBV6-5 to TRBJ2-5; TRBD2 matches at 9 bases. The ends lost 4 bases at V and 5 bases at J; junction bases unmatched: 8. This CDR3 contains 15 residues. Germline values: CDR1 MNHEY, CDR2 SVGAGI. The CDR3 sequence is CASSWNSGSTETQYF. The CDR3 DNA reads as TGTGCCAGCAGTTGGAATAGCGGGAGCACGGAGACCCAGTACTTC.

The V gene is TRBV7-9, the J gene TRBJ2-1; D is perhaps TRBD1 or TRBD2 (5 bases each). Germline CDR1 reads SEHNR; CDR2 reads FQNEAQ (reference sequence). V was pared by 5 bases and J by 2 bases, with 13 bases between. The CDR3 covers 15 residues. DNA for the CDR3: TGTGCCAGCAGCGGGACCCGTTTCGCCTACAATGAGCAGTTCTTC. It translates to CASSGTRFAYNEQFF.

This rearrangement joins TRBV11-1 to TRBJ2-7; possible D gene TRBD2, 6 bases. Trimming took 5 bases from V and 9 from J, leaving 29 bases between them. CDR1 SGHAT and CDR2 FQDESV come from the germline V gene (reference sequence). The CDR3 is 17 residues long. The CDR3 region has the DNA TGTGCCAGCAGCCCCGACGGTAGTCTATCCCTTACGCGGGGGCAGTACTTC. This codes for CASSPDGSLSLTRGQYF.

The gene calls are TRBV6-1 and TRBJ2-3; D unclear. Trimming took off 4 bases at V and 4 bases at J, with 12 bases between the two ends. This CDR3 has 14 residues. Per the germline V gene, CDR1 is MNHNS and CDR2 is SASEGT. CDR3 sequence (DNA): TGTGCCAGCAGTGTAGGGCAGGCCCCAGATACGCAGTATTTT. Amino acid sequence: CASSVGQAPDTQYF.

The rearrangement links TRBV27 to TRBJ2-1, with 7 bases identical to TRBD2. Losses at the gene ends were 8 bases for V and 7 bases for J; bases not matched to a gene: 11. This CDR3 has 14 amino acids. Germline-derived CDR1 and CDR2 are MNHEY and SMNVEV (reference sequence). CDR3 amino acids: CASADAGEGNEQFF. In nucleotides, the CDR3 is TGTGCCAGCGCCGACGCGGGGGAAGGAAATGAGCAGTTCTTC.

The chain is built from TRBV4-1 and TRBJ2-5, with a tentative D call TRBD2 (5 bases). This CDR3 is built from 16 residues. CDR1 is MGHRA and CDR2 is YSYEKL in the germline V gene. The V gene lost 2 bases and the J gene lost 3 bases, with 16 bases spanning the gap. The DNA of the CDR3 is TGCGCCAGCAGCCAAAGACTACGAAACCAAAAAGAGACCCAGTACTTC. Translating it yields CASSQRLRNQKETQYF.

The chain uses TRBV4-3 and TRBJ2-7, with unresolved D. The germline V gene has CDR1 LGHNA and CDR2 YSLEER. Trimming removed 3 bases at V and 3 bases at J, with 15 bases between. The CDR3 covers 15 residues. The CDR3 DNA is TGCGCCAGCAGCCAGGAAAGTTCTAACCTCTACGAGCAGTACTTC. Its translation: CASSQESSNLYEQYF.

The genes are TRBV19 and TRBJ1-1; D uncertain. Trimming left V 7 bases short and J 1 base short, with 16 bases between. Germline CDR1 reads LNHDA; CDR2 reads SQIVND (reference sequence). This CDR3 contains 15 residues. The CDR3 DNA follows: TGTGCCAGTACCCCCGTCGGTAAGGGGAACACTGAAGCTTTCTTT. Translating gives CASTPVGKGNTEAFF.

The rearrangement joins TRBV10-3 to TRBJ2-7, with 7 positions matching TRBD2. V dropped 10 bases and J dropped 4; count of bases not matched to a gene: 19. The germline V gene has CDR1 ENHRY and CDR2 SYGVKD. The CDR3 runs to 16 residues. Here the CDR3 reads CATKAPESGARYEQYF. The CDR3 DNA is TGTGCCACTAAGGCCCCAGAGAGCGGGGCGCGATACGAGCAGTACTTC.

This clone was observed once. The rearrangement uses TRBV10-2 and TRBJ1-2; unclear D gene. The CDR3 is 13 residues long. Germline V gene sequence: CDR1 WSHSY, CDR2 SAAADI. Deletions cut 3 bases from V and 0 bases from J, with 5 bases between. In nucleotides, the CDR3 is TGCGCCAGCAGTGAACAGCCTAACTATGGCTACACCTTC. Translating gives CASSEQPNYGYTF.

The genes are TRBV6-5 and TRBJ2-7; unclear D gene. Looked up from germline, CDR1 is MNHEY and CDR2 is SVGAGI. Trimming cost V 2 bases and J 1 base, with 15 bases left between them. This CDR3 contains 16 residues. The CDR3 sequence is CASSYDQESGSYEQYF. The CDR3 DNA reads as TGTGCCAGCAGTTACGACCAGGAGTCTGGGTCCTACGAGCAGTACTTC.

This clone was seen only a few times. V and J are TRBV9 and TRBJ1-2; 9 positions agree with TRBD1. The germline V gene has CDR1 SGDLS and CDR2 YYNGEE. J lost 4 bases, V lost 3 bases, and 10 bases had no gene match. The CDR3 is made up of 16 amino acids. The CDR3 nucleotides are TGTGCCAGCAGCGCGTTGGCCGGGACAGGGAGCTATGGCTACACCTTC. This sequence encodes CASSALAGTGSYGYTF.

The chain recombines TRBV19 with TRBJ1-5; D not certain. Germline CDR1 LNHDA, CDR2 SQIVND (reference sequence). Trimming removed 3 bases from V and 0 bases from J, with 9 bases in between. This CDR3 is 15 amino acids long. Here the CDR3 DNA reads TGTGCCAGTAGTATTCCCGAGTATAGCAATCAGCCCCAGCATTTT. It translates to CASSIPEYSNQPQHF.

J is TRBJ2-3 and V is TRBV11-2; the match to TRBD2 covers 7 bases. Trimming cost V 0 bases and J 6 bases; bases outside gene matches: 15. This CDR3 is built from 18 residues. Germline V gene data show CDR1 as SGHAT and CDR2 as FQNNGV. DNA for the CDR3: TGTGCCAGCAGCTTAGATCCCTTATGGCCAGCGGGGCGGGATACGCAGTATTTT. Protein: CASSLDPLWPAGRDTQYF.

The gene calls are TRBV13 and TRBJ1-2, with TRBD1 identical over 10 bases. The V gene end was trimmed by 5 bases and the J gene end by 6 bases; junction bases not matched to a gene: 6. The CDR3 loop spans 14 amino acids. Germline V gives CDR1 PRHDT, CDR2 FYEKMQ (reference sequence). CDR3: CASSTRQGADGYTF. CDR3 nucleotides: TGTGCCAGCAGCACCCGACAGGGGGCAGATGGCTACACCTTC.

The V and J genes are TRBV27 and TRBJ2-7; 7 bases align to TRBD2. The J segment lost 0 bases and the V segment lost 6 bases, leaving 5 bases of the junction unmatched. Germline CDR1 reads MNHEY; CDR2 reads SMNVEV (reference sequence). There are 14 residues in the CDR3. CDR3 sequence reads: CASSVGGFSYEQYF. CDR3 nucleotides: TGTGCCAGCAGCGTGGGGGGGTTCTCCTACGAGCAGTACTTC.

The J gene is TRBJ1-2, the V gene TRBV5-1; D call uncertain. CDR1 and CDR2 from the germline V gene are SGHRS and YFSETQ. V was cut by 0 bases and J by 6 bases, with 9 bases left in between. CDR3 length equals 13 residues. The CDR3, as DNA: TGCGCCAGCAGCTTGGGTTCGGGCGATGGCTACACCTTC. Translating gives CASSLGSGDGYTF.

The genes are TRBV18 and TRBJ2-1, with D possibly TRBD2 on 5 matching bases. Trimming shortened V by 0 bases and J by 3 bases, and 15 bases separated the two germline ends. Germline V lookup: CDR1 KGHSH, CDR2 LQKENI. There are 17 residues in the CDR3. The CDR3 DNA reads TGTGCCAGCTCACCACCTAGCGTGGGAGAGTACTACAATGAGCAGTTCTTC. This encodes CASSPPSVGEYYNEQFF.

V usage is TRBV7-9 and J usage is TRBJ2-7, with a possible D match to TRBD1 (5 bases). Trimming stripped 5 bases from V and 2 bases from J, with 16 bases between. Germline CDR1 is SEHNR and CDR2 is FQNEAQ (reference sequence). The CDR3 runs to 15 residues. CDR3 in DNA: TGTGCCAGCAGCGACAGCAGTCTAAGGCCCTACGAGCAGTACTTC. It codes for CASSDSSLRPYEQYF.

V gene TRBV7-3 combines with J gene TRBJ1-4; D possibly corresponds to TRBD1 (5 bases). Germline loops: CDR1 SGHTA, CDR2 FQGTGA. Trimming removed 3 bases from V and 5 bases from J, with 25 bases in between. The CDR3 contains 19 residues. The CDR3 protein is CASSFGVLSTPGTNEKLFF. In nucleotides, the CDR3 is TGTGCCAGCAGCTTCGGGGTGTTAAGCACGCCCGGGACGAATGAAAAACTGTTTTTT.

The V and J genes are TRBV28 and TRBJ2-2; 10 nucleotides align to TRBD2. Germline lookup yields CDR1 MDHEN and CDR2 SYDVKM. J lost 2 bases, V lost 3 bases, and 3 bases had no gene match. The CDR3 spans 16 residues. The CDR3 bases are TGTGCCAGCAGTTTTGGGACTAGCGCTAACACCGGGGAGCTGTTTTTT. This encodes CASSFGTSANTGELFF.

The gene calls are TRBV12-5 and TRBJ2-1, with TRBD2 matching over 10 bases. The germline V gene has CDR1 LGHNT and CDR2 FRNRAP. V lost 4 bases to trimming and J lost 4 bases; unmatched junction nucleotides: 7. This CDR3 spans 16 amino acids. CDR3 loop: CASGSDRTSGYNEQFF. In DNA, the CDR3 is TGTGCTAGTGGTTCCGACCGGACTAGCGGATACAATGAGCAGTTCTTC. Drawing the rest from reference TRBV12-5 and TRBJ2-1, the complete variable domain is DARVTQTPRHKVTEMGQEVTMRCQPILGHNTVFWYRQTMMQGLELLAYFRNRAPLDDSGMPKDRFSAEMPDATLATLKIQPSEPRDSAVYFCASGSDRTSGYNEQFFGPGTRLTVL.

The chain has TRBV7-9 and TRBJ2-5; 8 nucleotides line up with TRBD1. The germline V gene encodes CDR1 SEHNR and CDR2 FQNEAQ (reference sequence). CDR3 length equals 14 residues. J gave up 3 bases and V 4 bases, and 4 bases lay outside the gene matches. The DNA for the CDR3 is TGTGCCAGCAGCTCCTCGGACAGGGAAGAGACCCAGTACTTC. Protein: CASSSSDREETQYF.

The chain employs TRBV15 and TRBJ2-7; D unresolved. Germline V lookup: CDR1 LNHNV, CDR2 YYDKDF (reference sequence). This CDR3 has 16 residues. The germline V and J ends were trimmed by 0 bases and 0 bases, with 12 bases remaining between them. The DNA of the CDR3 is TGTGCCACCAGCAGAGATGGGTGGGGTGGCTCCTACGAGCAGTACTTC. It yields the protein CATSRDGWGGSYEQYF.

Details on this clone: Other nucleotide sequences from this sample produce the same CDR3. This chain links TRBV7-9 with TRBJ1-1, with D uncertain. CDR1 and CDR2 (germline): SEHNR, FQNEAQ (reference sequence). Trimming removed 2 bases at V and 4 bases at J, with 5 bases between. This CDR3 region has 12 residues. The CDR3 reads CASSLLTTEAFF. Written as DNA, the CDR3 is TGTGCCAGCAGCTTATTAACCACTGAAGCTTTCTTT.